The sequence of this T cell receptor (beta chain) was determined in a study of cytotoxic CD8 clonotypes in ibrutinib-treated CLL. Assay used: immunoSEQ multiplex PCR; TCRdb lists only in-frame clones, some missing. The sample consists of around 76,000 clones, approximately 87% of them appearing once. This CDR3 comprises 15 residues. V lost 5 bases and J 2 bases, leaving 16 bases between the germline ends. CDR1 and CDR2 (germline): MDHEN, SYDVKM. The genes are TRBV28 and TRBJ2-7; D might be TRBD1 (6 bases). The material sequenced was PBMCs, taken after 24 months of ibrutinib treatment. The TCR was taken from a human donor with chronic lymphocytic leukemia. The CDR3 is CASSSPGRGAYEQYF. CDR3 coding DNA: TGTGCCAGCAGTAGCCCCGGCAGGGGCGCCTACGAGCAGTACTTC.